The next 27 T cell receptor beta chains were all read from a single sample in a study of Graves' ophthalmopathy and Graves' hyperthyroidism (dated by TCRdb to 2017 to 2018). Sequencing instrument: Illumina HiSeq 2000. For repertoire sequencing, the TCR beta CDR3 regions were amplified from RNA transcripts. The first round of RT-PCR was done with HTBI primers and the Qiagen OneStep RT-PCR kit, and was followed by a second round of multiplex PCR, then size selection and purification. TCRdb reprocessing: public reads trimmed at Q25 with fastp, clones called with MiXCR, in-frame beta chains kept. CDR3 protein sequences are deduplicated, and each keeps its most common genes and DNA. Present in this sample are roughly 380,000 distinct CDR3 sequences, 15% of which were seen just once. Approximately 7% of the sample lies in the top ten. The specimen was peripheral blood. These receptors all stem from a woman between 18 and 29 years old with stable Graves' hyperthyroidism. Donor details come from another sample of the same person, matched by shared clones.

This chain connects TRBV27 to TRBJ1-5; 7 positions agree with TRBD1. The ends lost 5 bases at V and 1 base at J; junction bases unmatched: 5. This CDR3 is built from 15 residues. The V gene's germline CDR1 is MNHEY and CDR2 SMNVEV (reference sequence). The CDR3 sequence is CASSTYRGSNQPQHF. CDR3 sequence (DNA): TGTGCCAGCAGTACCTACAGGGGCAGCAATCAGCCCCAGCATTTT.

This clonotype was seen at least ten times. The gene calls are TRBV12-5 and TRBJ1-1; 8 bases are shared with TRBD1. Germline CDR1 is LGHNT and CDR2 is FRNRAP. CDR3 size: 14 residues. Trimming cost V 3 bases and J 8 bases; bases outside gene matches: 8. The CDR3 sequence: CASGLDPGGAEAFF. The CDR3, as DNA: TGTGCTAGTGGTTTAGATCCAGGGGGCGCGGAAGCTTTCTTT.

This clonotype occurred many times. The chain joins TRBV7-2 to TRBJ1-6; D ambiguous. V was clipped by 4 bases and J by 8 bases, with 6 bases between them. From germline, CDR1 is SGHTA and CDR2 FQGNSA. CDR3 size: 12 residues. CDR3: CASSSGHSPLHF. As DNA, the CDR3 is TGTGCCAGCAGCTCTGGGCATTCACCCCTCCACTTT. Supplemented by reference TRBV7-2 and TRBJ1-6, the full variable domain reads GAGVSQSPSNKVTEKGKDVELRCDPISGHTALYWYRQSLGQGLEFLIYFQGNSAPDKSGLPSDRFSAERTGGSVSTLTIQRTQQEDSAVYLCASSSGHSPLHFGNGTRLTVT.

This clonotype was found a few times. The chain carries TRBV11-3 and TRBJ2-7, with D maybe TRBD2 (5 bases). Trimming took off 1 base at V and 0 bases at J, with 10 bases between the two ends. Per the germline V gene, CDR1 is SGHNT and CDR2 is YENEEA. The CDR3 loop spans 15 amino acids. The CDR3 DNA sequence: TGTGCCAGCAGCTTAGGAAGGGAGCTCTCCTACGAGCAGTACTTC. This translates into CASSLGRELSYEQYF.

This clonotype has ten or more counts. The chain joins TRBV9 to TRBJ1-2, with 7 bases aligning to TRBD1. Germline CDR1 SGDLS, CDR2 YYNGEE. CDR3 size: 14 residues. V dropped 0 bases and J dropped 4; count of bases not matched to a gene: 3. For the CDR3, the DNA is TGTGCCAGCAGCGTAGCCTCAGGGGGCTATGGCTACACCTTC. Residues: CASSVASGGYGYTF. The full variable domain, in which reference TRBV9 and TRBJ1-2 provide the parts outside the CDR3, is DSGVTQTPKHLITATGQRVTLRCSPRSGDLSVYWYQQSLDQGLQFLIQYYNGEERAKGNILERFSAQQFPDLHSELNLSSLELGDSALYFCASSVASGGYGYTFGSGTRLTVV.

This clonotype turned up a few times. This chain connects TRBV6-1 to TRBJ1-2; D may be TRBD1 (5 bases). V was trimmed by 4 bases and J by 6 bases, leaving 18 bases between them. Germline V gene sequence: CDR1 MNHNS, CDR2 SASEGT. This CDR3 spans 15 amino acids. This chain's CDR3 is CASSVLDGGKDGYTF. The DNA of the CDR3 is TGTGCCAGCAGTGTTCTAGACGGGGGGAAGGATGGCTACACCTTC.

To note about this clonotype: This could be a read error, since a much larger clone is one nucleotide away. CDR3 region: CSALSGLASNQPLHF. The CDR3 DNA follows: TGCAGTGCACTCTCAGGGTTAGCTAGCAATCAGCCCCTGCATTTT. V is TRBV20-1 and J is TRBJ1-5, with a possible D match to TRBD1 (5 bases). The germline gives CDR1 DFQATT, CDR2 SNEGSKA (reference sequence). The CDR3 contains 15 residues.

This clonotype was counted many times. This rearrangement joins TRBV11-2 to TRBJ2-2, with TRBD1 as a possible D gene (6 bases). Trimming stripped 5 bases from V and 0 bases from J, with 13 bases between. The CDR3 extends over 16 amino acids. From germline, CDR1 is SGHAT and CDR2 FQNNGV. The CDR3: CASSPSGHTNTGELFF. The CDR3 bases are TGTGCCAGCAGCCCCTCGGGACATACGAACACCGGGGAGCTGTTTTTT.

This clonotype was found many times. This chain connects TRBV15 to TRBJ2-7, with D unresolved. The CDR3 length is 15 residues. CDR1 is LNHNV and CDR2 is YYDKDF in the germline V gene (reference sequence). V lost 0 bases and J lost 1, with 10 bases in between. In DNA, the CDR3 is TGTGCCACCAGCAGAGATGAGACCAGATCCTACGAGCAGTACTTC. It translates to CATSRDETRSYEQYF.

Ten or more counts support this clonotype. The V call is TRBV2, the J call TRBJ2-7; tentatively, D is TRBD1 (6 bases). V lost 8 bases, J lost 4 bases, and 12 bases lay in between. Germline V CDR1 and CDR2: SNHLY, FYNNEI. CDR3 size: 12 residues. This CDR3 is CASHTGRYEQYF. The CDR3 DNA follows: TGTGCCAGCCACACAGGGCGGTACGAGCAGTACTTC. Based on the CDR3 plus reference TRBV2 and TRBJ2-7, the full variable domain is EPEVTQTPSHQVTQMGQEVILRCVPISNHLYFYWYRQILGQKVEFLVSFYNNEISEKSEIFDDQFSVERPDGSNFTLKIRSTKLEDSAMYFCASHTGRYEQYFGPGTRLTVT.

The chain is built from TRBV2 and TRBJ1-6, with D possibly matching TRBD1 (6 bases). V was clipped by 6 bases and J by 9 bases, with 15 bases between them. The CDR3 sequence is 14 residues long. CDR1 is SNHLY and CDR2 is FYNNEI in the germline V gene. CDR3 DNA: TGTGCCAGCAGAGCGAGAGGGGGACGTTCACCCCTCCACTTT. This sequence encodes CASRARGGRSPLHF.

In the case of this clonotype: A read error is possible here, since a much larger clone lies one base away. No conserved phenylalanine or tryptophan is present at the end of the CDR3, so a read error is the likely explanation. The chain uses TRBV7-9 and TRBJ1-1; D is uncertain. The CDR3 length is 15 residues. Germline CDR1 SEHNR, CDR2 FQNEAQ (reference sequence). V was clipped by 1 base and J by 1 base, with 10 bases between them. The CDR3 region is CASSLGHSPNTEAFS. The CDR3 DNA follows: TGTGCCAGCAGCTTAGGTCACAGTCCGAACACTGAAGCTTTCTCT.

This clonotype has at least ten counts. CDR3 protein: CASSPTGTGITEAFF. Here the CDR3 DNA reads TGTGCCAGCAGTCCTACCGGGACAGGGATCACTGAAGCTTTCTTT. The genes are TRBV28 and TRBJ1-1, with 9 bases aligning to TRBD1. In germline, CDR1 is MDHEN, CDR2 SYDVKM. Trimming cost V 5 bases and J 4 bases; bases outside gene matches: 8. The CDR3 is made up of 15 amino acids.

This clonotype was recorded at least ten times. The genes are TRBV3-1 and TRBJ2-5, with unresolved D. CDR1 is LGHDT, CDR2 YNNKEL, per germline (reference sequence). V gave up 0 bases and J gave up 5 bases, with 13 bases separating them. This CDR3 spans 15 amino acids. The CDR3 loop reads CASSQDWADGETQYF. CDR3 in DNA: TGTGCCAGCAGCCAAGATTGGGCAGACGGGGAGACCCAGTACTTC.

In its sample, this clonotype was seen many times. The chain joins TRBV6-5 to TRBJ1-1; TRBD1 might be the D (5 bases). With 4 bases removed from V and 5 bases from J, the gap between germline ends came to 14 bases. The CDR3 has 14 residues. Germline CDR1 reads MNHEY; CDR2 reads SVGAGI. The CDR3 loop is CASSSSERGTEAFF. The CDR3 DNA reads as TGTGCCAGCAGTTCCAGTGAAAGGGGAACTGAAGCTTTCTTT.

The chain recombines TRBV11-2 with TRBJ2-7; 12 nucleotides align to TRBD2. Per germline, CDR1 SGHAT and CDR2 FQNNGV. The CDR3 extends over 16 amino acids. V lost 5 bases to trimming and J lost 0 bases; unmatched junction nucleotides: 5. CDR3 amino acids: CASSLGLAGNSYEQYF. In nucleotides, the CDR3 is TGTGCCAGCAGCCTCGGACTAGCGGGGAACTCCTACGAGCAGTACTTC.

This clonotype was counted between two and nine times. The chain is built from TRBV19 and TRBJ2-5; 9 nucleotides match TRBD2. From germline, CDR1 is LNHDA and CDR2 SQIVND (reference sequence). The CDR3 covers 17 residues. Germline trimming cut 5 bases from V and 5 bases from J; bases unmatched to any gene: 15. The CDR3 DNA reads TGTGCCAGTAGTTATCTTTCAGGCGGGGGGGCCGTTGAGACCCAGTACTTC. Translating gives CASSYLSGGGAVETQYF.

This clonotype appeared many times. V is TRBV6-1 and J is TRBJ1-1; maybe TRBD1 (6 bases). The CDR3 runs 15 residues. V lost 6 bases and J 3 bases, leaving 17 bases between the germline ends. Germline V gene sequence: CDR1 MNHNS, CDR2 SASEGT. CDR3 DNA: TGTGCCAGCAGACCCCAGTTGGGGGCGGACACTGAAGCTTTCTTT. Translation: CASRPQLGADTEAFF.

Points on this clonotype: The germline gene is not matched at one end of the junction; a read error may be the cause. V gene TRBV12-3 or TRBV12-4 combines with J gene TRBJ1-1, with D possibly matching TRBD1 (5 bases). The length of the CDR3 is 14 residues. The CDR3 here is CATSLGAWGTEACF. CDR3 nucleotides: TGTGCCACCAGTTTAGGGGCTTGGGGCACTGAAGCTTGCTTT.

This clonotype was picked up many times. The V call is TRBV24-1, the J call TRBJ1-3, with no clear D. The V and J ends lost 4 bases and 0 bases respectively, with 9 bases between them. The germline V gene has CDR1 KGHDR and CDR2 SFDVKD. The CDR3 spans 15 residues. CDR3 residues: CATSEENPSGNTIYF. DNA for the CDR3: TGTGCCACCAGTGAAGAGAACCCCTCTGGAAACACCATATATTTT.

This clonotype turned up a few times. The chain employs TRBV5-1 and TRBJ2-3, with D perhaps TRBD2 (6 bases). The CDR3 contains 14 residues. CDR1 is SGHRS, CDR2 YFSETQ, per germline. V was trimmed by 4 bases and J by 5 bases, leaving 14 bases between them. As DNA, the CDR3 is TGCGCCAGCAGCCCAGACTTGGGGGGAGATACGCAGTATTTT. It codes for CASSPDLGGDTQYF.

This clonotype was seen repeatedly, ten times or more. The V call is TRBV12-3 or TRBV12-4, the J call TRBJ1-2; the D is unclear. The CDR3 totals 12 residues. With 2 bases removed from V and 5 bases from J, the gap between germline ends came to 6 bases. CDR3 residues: CASSLSPYGYTF. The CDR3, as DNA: TGTGCCAGCAGTTTAAGCCCTTATGGCTACACCTTC.

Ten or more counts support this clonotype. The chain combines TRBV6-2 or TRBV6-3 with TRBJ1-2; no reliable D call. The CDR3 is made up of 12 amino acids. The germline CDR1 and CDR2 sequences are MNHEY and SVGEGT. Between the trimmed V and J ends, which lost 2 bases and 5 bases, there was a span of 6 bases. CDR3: CASSYGPYGYTF. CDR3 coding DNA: TGTGCCAGCAGTTACGGCCCTTATGGCTACACCTTC.

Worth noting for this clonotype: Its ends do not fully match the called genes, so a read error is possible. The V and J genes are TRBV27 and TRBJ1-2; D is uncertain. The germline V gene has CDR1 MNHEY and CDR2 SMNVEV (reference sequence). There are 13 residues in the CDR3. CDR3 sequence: CASSFSGGYVYTF. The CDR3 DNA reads TGTGCCAGCAGTTTTTCCGGAGGGTATGTCTACACCTTC.

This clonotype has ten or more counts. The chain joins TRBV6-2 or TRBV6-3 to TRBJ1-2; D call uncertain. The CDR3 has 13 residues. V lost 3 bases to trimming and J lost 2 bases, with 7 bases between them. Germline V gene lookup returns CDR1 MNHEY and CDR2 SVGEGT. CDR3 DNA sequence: TGTGCCAGCAGTTATTGGCAGAACTATGGCTACACCTTC. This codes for CASSYWQNYGYTF.

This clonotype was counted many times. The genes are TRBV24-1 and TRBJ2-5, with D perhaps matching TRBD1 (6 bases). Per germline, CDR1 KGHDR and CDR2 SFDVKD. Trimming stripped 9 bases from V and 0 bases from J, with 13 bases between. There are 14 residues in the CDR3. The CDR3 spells CATAGDPYQETQYF. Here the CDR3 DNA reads TGTGCCACCGCAGGGGACCCGTACCAAGAGACCCAGTACTTC.

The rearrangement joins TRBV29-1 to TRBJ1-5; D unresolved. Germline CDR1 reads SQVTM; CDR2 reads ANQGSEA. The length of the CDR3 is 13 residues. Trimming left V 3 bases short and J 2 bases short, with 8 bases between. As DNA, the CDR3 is TGCAGCGTTGAGGTGGCGCGCAATCAGCCCCAGCATTTT. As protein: CSVEVARNQPQHF.